The 14 T cell receptor beta chains below all came from one sample that was sequenced in a study of CD8+ T cells in alopecia areata. RNA extraction and reverse transcription yielded cDNA as sequencing template. Sequencing was performed with immunoSEQ multiplex PCR; in TCRdb, only in-frame clones are kept and a portion is missing. This repertoire holds roughly 110,000 clones, and none appear only once. Specimen: lesional skin. All receptors come from a C3H/HeJ mouse with alopecia areata. Strain MHC haplotype: H2-k.

This clone occurred a few times. Gene names are mouse gene names. The read comes to an end 4 residues before the CDR3 does, leaving the germline J gene to fill in the end. The V call is TRBV13-3, the J call TRBJ2-3, with TRBD2 matching 8 bases. CDR3 length: 15 amino acids. V shed 4 bases and J 0 bases; nucleotides not matched to a gene: 4. The germline CDR1 and CDR2 sequences are NNHDY and SYVADS. CDR3 DNA (partial): TGTGCCAGCAGTCCTCGGACTGGGAGTGCAGAA. Translation gives CASSPRTGSAE. The CDR3 as a whole reads CASSPRTGSAETLYF.

With respect to this clone: The gene names here belong to mouse. The CDR3 goes on 4 residues after the read ends, and that part is filled in from the germline J gene. The rearrangement uses TRBV1 and TRBJ1-1; D is perhaps TRBD1 (5 bases). Germline V CDR1 and CDR2: NSQYPW, LRSPGD (reference sequence). CDR3 size: 14 residues. The sequenced CDR3 bases are TGCACCTGCAGTGCAGACTGGGGGGAAGGA. It is translated as CTCSADWGEG. In full, the CDR3 reads CTCSADWGEGEVFF.

With regard to this clone: DNA and listed protein disagree at residue 14, so the protein shown here was translated from the DNA. Gene names are mouse gene names. CDR3 loop: CASSDVWTGNSGNTLYF. Incomplete CDR3 DNA: TGTGCCAGCAGTGATGTTTGGACAGGGAATTCTGGAAATACG. V usage is TRBV13-1 and J usage is TRBJ1-3, with 8 bases fitting TRBD1. The read terminates 3 residues ahead of where the CDR3 ends, so the germline J gene completes it. The V and J ends lost 0 bases and 0 bases, in that order; junction bases with no gene match: 5. The CDR3 length is 17 residues. Germline-derived CDR1 and CDR2 are NSHNY and SYGAGN.

Comment on this clone: The listed genes are named as in mouse. The read comes to an end 4 residues before the CDR3 does, leaving the germline J gene to fill in the end. This chain connects TRBV14 to TRBJ2-7, with 9 bases identical to TRBD2. Germline CDR1 SGHDT, CDR2 FRDEAV. V shed 4 bases and J 0 bases; nucleotides not matched to a gene: 8. The CDR3 has 16 amino acids. This CDR3 reads CASSPTGTGSSYEQYF. Partial CDR3 DNA: TGTGCCAGCAGTCCGACCGGGACTGGGAGCTCCTAT.

This clone came up a few times. Gene names are mouse gene names. Read sequence stops 4 residues before the CDR3 end, and the germline J gene provides the missing end. The V gene is TRBV1, the J gene TRBJ2-7, with 7 bases fitting TRBD1. The germline V gene encodes CDR1 NSQYPW and CDR2 LRSPGD (reference sequence). The CDR3 consists of 15 residues. The CDR3 DNA, read in part, is TGCACCTGCAGTGCGGGCCTGGGACAGACGTAT. Translating gives CTCSAGLGQTY. The full CDR3 is CTCSAGLGQTYEQYF.

This clone was observed many times. Gene and germline names: mouse. The CDR3 end is not reached by the read, which stops 4 residues before it; the germline J gene fills it in. The chain employs TRBV1 and TRBJ2-3, with 11 bases identical to TRBD2. J was trimmed by 3 bases and V by 0 bases; bases with no gene match: 2. The CDR3 extends over 16 amino acids. Per germline, CDR1 NSQYPW and CDR2 LRSPGD (reference sequence). CDR3 DNA (partial): TGCACCTGCAGTGCAGATACTGGGGGGGCGGCAGAA. It encodes CTCSADTGGAAE. The CDR3 as a whole reads CTCSADTGGAAETLYF.

This clone was counted at least ten times. Each gene name is a mouse one. The read stops 4 residues short of the end of the CDR3; the missing end is completed from the germline J gene. Other nucleotide sequences from this sample produce the same CDR3. The J gene is TRBJ1-4, the V gene TRBV13-3; weak D call: TRBD1 (5 bases). With 5 bases removed from V and 4 bases from J, the gap between germline ends came to 9 bases. Germline-derived CDR1 and CDR2 are NNHDY and SYVADS. This CDR3 spans 13 amino acids. The CDR3 bases that were read are TGTGCCAGCAGCCCTGACAGCAACGAA. It yields the protein CASSPDSNE. The complete CDR3 reads CASSPDSNERLFF.

This clone was seen more than once but under ten times. Gene names denote mouse genes. The read halts 4 residues ahead of the CDR3 end, with the missing end drawn from the germline J gene. This chain connects TRBV13-1 to TRBJ2-1; D is unclear. The CDR3 runs 13 residues. Germline CDR1 is NSHNY and CDR2 is SYGAGN. CDR3 bases read: TGTGCCAGCAGTGATGCTTCCAGGGCT. Translating gives CASSDASRA. The full CDR3 protein is CASSDASRAEQFF.

Concerning this clone itself: Gene and germline names: mouse. The missing CDR3 end, 4 residues past where the read stops, is filled in from the germline J gene. The chain is built from TRBV13-3 and TRBJ2-1; D is undetermined. The CDR3 runs 15 residues. Trimming left V 2 bases short and J 0 bases short, with 9 bases between. CDR1 NNHDY and CDR2 SYVADS come from the germline V gene. Incomplete CDR3 DNA: TGTGCCAGCAGTGAACTTGACACTAACTATGCT. Protein sequence: CASSELDTNYA. The entire CDR3 is CASSELDTNYAEQFF.

A few counts support this clone. Gene names follow the mouse nomenclature. Read data end 4 residues before the CDR3 end; the end is taken from the germline J gene. The chain couples TRBV19 to TRBJ2-5, with 9 bases fitting TRBD2. The CDR3 contains 17 residues. Trimming removed 1 base from V and 1 base from J; junction bases left unmatched: 7. From germline, CDR1 is FNHDT and CDR2 SITEND (reference sequence). Partial CDR3 DNA: TGTGCCAGCAGTATACCCTGGACTGGGGCCTACCAAGAC. Residues: CASSIPWTGAYQD. In full, the CDR3 reads CASSIPWTGAYQDTQYF.

This clone showed up just a few times. The listed genes are named as in mouse. The CDR3 goes on 4 residues after the read ends, and that part is filled in from the germline J gene. V usage is TRBV1 and J usage is TRBJ2-3; 8 nucleotides line up with TRBD2. The CDR3 is made up of 16 amino acids. The V and J ends lost 5 bases and 1 base, in that order; junction bases with no gene match: 8. CDR1 NSQYPW and CDR2 LRSPGD come from the germline V gene (reference sequence). CDR3 DNA (partial): TGCACCTGCAGTACCGGGGGGGGCAGGGGTGCAGAA. Protein: CTCSTGGGRGAE. The full CDR3 sequence reads CTCSTGGGRGAETLYF.

This clone appeared a few times. Gene names and germline refer to mouse. The read halts 4 residues ahead of the CDR3 end, with the missing end drawn from the germline J gene. This chain joins TRBV19 and TRBJ1-2; TRBD1 might be the D (6 bases). The germline gives CDR1 FNHDT, CDR2 SITEND (reference sequence). The CDR3 sequence is 13 residues long. Trimming left V 4 bases short and J 4 bases short, with 11 bases between. The CDR3 loop reads CASSPQGFSDYTF. The DNA read from the CDR3 is TGTGCCAGCAGTCCCCAGGGGTTCTCC.

Points on this clone: The germline and genes are mouse ones. The read stops 4 residues short of the end of the CDR3; the missing end is completed from the germline J gene. The chain recombines TRBV1 with TRBJ1-4; the match to TRBD1 covers 10 bases. CDR1 and CDR2 (germline): NSQYPW, LRSPGD (reference sequence). The CDR3 loop spans 16 amino acids. V was clipped by 5 bases and J by 3 bases; unmatched bases: 6. CDR3 protein: CTCSPRDRGANERLFF. Partial CDR3 DNA: TGCACCTGCAGTCCCCGGGACAGGGGAGCCAACGAA.

A few counts support this clone. Mouse germline and gene names are used. The CDR3 extends 4 residues past the end of the read, so its final part is completed from the germline J gene. The chain links TRBV16 to TRBJ2-7; a weak D match, TRBD1 (6 bases). V lost 4 bases, J lost 3 bases, and 10 bases lay in between. Germline CDR1 reads SGHSA; CDR2 reads FRNQAP. The CDR3 has 13 amino acids. CDR3 DNA (partial): TGTGCAAGCAGCTCCCGGGACAACTAT. Its protein product is CASSSRDNY. The entire CDR3 protein is CASSSRDNYEQYF.